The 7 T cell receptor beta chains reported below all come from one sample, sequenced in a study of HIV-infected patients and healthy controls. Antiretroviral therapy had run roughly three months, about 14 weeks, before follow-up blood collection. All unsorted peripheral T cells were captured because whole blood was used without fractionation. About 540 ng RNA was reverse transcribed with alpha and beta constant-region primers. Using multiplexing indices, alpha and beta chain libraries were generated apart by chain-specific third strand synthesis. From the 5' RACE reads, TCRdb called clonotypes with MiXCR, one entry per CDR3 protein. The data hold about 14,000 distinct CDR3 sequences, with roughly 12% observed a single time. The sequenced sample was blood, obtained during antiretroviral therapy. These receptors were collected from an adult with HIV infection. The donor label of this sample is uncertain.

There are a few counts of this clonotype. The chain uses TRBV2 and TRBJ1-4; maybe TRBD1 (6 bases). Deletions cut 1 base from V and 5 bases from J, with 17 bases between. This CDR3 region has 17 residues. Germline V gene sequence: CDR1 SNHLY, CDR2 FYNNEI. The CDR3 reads CASSEGTGSRLNEKLFF. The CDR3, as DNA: TGTGCCAGCAGTGAAGGCACAGGGTCTCGACTAAATGAAAAACTGTTTTTT.

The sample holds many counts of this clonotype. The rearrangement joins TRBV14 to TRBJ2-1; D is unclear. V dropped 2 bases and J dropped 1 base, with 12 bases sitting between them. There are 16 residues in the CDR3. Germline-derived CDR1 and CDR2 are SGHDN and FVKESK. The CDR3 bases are TGTGCCAGCAGCCAATTCGTAGCAGCGTCCTACAATGAGCAGTTCTTC. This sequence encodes CASSQFVAASYNEQFF.

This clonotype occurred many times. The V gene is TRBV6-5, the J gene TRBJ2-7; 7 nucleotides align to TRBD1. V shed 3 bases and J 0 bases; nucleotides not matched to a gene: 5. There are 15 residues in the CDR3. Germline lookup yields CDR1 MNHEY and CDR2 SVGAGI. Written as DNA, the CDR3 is TGTGCCAGCAGTTATGGTAACAGGGGCTCCTACGAGCAGTACTTC. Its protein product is CASSYGNRGSYEQYF.

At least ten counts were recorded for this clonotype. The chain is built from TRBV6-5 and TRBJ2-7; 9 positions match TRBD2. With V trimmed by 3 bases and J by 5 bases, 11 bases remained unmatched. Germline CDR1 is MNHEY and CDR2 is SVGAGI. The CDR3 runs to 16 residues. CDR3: CASSYQAGGPLDEQYF. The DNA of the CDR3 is TGTGCCAGCAGTTATCAGGCGGGAGGGCCTCTCGACGAGCAGTACTTC.

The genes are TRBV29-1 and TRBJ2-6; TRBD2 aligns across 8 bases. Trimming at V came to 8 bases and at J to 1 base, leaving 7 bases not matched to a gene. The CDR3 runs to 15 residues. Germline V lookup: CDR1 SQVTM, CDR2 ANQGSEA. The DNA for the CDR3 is TGCAGCACCGCGGGGGGCGGGTCTGGGGCCAACGTCCTGACTTTC. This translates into CSTAGGGSGANVLTF. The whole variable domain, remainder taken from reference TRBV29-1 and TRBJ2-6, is SAVISQKPSRDICQRGTSLTIQCQVDSQVTMMFWYRQQPGQSLTLIATANQGSEATYESGFVIDKFPISRPNLTFSTLTVSNMSPEDSSIYLCSTAGGGSGANVLTFGAGSRLTVL.

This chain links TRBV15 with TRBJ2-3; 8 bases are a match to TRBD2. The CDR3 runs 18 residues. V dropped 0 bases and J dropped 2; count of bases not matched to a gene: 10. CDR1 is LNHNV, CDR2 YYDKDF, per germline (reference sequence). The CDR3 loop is CATSRDGRSGGFTDTQYF. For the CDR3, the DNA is TGTGCCACCAGCAGAGATGGGAGAAGCGGGGGATTCACAGATACGCAGTATTTT.

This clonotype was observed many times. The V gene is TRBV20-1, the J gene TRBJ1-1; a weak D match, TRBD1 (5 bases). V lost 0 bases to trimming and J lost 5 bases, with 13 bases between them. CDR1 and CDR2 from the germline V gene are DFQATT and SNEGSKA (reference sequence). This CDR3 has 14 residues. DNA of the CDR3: TGCAGTGCTAGAGAGGGGGTCGGGAAGACTGAAGCTTTCTTT. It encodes CSAREGVGKTEAFF.